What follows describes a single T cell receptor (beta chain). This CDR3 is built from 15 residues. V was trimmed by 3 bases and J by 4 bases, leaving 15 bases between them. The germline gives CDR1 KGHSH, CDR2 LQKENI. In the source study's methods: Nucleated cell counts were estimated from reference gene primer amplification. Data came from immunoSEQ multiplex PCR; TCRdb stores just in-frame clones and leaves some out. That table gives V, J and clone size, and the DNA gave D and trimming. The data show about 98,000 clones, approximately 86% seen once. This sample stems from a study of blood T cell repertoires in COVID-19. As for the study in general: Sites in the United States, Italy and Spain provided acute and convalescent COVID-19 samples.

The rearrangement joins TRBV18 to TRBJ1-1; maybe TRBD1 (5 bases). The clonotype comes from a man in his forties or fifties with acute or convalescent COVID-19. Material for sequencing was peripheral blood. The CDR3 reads CASSPPGGGSTEAFF. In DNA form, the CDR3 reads TGTGCCAGCTCACCGCCGGGGGGTGGGAGCACTGAAGCTTTCTTT.